This T cell receptor beta chain comes out of a study of T cell responses to AZD1222 COVID-19 vaccine. About the study: Second-dose timings of about 4 or about 12 weeks were pooled. General study results and limits: Vaccine-associated CD4 TCRs ranged over spike, dominating at 160-218 and 743-854. Increases in Spike-specific TCR breadth and depth were seen after two AZD1222 doses. Females made up more of the donors, who were largely white British, and clonal diversity may have come out too low.

From germline, CDR1 is SGHTA and CDR2 FQGNSA. The V end was cut by 5 bases, the J end by 7 bases, with 12 bases between. CDR3 length equals 12 residues. Comment on this clone: Its antigen remains unknown.

Some clones are missing from TCRdb's copy, which holds only in-frame ones; the method was immunoSEQ multiplex PCR. This table has 100,000 to 150,000 clones, 91% appearing once. This material consisted of peripheral blood, taken on day 0 of AZD1222 vaccination. The TCR was taken from an adult in good health. The V call is TRBV7-2, the J call TRBJ2-7; D gene uncertain. The chain's CDR3 is CASSPSSAEQYF. For the CDR3, the DNA is TGTGCCAGCAGCCCCTCGTCCGCAGAGCAGTACTTC.